This TCR beta chain originates from a study of T cells expressing NK-cell markers. Study in general: The study drew TCR beta repertoires from sorted CD3+CD56+NKG2C+, CD3+CD56+NKG2C- and CD3+CD56-NKG2C+ T cells. Eight donors were sequenced, of whom seven were HCMV-seropositive, while the remaining one was HCMV-seronegative.

Remarks on this clonotype: Its antigen is currently unknown.

Making the TCR beta cDNA relied on 5'RACE template switching with UMIs. Reanalyzing the 5' RACE reads, TCRdb keeps one entry per CDR3 protein, without DNA. The repertoire table contains about 260,000 distinct CDR3 sequences. Points from the study as a whole: The study found these clonotypes also leading the CD3+CD56-NKG2C+ fraction in a few donors.

This CDR3 has 12 amino acids. Per germline, CDR1 WSHSY and CDR2 SAAADI. The rearrangement joins TRBV10-2 to TRBJ2-3; TCRdb proposes TRBD2, but this gene call is untestable without DNA. The origin of this receptor is a woman aged 18 to 75 in good health. Material: blood T cells: a sorted CD56 or NKG2C T cell subset, CD4+ or CD8+ T cells, or bulk PBMC T cells (not recorded which). The chain's CDR3 is CASNWEGDTQYF.